The T cell receptor beta chain under discussion was sequenced for a study of blood T cells in healthy people across ages. Through a sample-barcoded 5' primer and a J-beta primer mix, a second PCR was run for roughly 6 to 12 cycles. TCRdb redid the calling of the 5' RACE reads with MiXCR, one entry per CDR3 protein. In the table there are hundreds of thousands of distinct CDR3 sequences, 45% to 50% of which are singletons. The germline V gene has CDR1 LGHDT and CDR2 YNNKEL (reference sequence). This CDR3 has 17 amino acids. Trimming shortened V by 1 base and J by 6 bases, and 19 bases separated the two germline ends.

The sequenced sample consisted of blood. The chain carries TRBV3-1 and TRBJ2-1, with D perhaps TRBD2 (7 bases). This clonotype was sampled from a woman in her sixties or seventies in good health. CDR3 region: CASSQGEGGMKTNEQFF. The CDR3 DNA follows: TGTGCCAGCAGCCAAGGGGAGGGGGGGATGAAGACCAATGAGCAGTTCTTC.